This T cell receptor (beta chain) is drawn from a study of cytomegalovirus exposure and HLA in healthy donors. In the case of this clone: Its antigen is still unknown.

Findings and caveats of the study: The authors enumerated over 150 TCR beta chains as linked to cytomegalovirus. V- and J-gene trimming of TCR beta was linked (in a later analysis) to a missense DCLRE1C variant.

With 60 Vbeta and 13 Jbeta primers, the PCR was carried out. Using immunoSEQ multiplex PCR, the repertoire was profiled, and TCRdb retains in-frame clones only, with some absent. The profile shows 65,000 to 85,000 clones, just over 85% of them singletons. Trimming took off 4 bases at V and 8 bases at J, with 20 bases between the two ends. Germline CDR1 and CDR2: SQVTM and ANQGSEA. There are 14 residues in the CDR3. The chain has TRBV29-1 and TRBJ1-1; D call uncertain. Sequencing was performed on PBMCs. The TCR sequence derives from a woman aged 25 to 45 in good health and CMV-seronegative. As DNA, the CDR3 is TGCAGCGTTGGGTATTCAGGACTCCACTGGGAAGCTTTCTTT. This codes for CSVGYSGLHWEAFF.